These 26 T cell receptor beta chains originate from one sample sequenced in a study of T cells in Graves' hyperthyroidism and ophthalmopathy. RNA transcripts served as the template for amplifying TCR beta CDR3 regions. The HTBI set primed first-round TCR CDR3 RT-PCR. TCRdb redid the calling of the multiplex PCR reads with MiXCR, one entry per CDR3 protein. The table lists 460,000 or so distinct CDR3 sequences, approximately 15% of them singletons. Sequenced: blood. Receptors originate from a woman aged 18-35 years with Graves' hyperthyroidism.

This clonotype was counted ten times or more. This rearrangement joins TRBV24-1 to TRBJ2-7, with D perhaps TRBD2 (6 bases). CDR1 KGHDR and CDR2 SFDVKD come from the germline V gene. The CDR3 has 15 residues. As DNA, the CDR3 is TGTACCCAACGGGAGCTCCGAGTTCTACTTTACGAGCAGTACGTC. Protein sequence: CTQRELRVLLYEQYV.

In its sample, this clonotype was seen many times. The chain has TRBV2 and TRBJ1-3; D is ambiguous. The ends were cut back, 6 bases at V and 0 bases at J, with 12 bases in the middle. The V gene's germline CDR1 is SNHLY and CDR2 FYNNEI. The CDR3 loop spans 15 amino acids. The DNA for the CDR3 is TGTGCCAGCAGCCCGACCGCGTCCTCTGGAAACACCATATATTTT. Its translation: CASSPTASSGNTIYF.

In its sample, this clonotype was seen many times. The gene calls are TRBV5-1 and TRBJ2-2; no clear D. This CDR3 is 12 amino acids long. Trimming cost V 4 bases and J 7 bases, with 8 bases left between them. Germline-derived CDR1 and CDR2 are SGHRS and YFSETQ. CDR3 bases: TGCGCCAGCAGCCCGGCTGGCGGGGAGCTGTTTTTT. It yields the protein CASSPAGGELFF.

In its sample, this clonotype was seen many times. V is TRBV29-1 and J is TRBJ2-1; 7 positions match TRBD2. There are 13 residues in the CDR3. Trimming took 5 bases from V and 4 from J; bases not matched to a gene: 5. Germline V lookup: CDR1 SQVTM, CDR2 ANQGSEA. The CDR3: CSVPLADYNEQFF. The CDR3 coding sequence is TGCAGCGTTCCTCTAGCGGATTACAATGAGCAGTTCTTC.

This clonotype came up many times. J is TRBJ2-3 and V is TRBV7-3; D gene uncertain. Trimming stripped 1 base from V and 0 bases from J, with 5 bases between. Germline assignment: CDR1 SGHTA and CDR2 FQGTGA. CDR3 length: 14 amino acids. The chain's CDR3 is CASSLSHSTDTQYF. The CDR3 nucleotides are TGTGCCAGCAGCTTAAGCCATAGCACAGATACGCAGTATTTT. The complete variable domain, with remaining parts taken from reference TRBV7-3 and TRBJ2-3, reads GAGVSQTPSNKVTEKGKYVELRCDPISGHTALYWYRQSLGQGPEFLIYFQGTGAADDSGLPNDRFFAVRPEGSVSTLKIQRTERGDSAVYLCASSLSHSTDTQYFGPGTRLTVL.

This chain links TRBV19 with TRBJ2-3; 12 bases agree with TRBD2. The germline gives CDR1 LNHDA, CDR2 SQIVND (reference sequence). The CDR3 has 15 residues. V shed 4 bases and J 5 bases; nucleotides not matched to a gene: 4. DNA of the CDR3: TGTGCCAGTAGTACTCCGGGACTAGCGGGAGATACGCAGTATTTT. Protein product: CASSTPGLAGDTQYF.

This clonotype appeared many times. The chain employs TRBV7-2 and TRBJ2-3, with 7 bases fitting TRBD1. This CDR3 has 15 amino acids. Germline-derived CDR1 and CDR2 are SGHTA and FQGNSA. J lost 4 bases, V lost 3 bases, and 7 bases had no gene match. The CDR3 DNA sequence: TGTGCCAGCAGCTTTCGCAGGGGGTACGCAGATACGCAGTATTTT. Translation: CASSFRRGYADTQYF.

This clonotype occurred many times. The V gene is TRBV29-1, the J gene TRBJ2-3; a weak D match, TRBD1 (6 bases). The CDR3 loop spans 14 amino acids. Germline loops: CDR1 SQVTM, CDR2 ANQGSEA. Deletions cut 4 bases from V and 0 bases from J, with 11 bases between. The CDR3 DNA sequence: TGCAGCGTTGGTACAGGGTCAAGCACAGATACGCAGTATTTT. This sequence encodes CSVGTGSSTDTQYF.

This clonotype was found many times. The chain joins TRBV3-1 to TRBJ2-5; 9 positions agree with TRBD2. The CDR3 sequence is 14 residues long. With 3 bases clipped from V and 3 bases from J, the junction kept 2 bases outside the gene matches. Looked up from germline, CDR1 is LGHDT and CDR2 is YNNKEL (reference sequence). DNA of the CDR3: TGTGCCAGCAGCCAGGCGGGGGGGAAAGAGACCCAGTACTTC. It is translated as CASSQAGGKETQYF.

With regard to this clonotype: One end of the junction does not line up with germline, which may come from a read error. V gene TRBV7-3 combines with J gene TRBJ2-1; TRBD2 matches at 11 bases. CDR3 size: 17 residues. Germline loops: CDR1 SGHTA, CDR2 FQGTGA. CDR3: CASGLGLAGPTYNEQFF. The CDR3 DNA sequence: TGTGCCAGCGGCTTAGGACTAGCGGGTCCCACCTACAATGAGCAGTTCTTC. Complete variable domain (other parts from reference TRBV7-3 and TRBJ2-1): GAGVSQTPSNKVTEKGKYVELRCDPISGHTALYWYRQSLGQGPEFLIYFQGTGAADDSGLPNDRFFAVRPEGSVSTLKIQRTERGDSAVYLCASGLGLAGPTYNEQFFGPGTRLTVL.

This clonotype was detected only a few times. V gene TRBV6-1 combines with J gene TRBJ2-1; 7 positions match TRBD2. This CDR3 is built from 14 residues. V lost 6 bases, J lost 4 bases, and 6 bases stayed unmatched. CDR1 is MNHNS, CDR2 SASEGT, per germline. The CDR3 loop reads CASRAGLGYNEQFF. The DNA for the CDR3 is TGTGCCAGCAGAGCCGGACTAGGTTACAATGAGCAGTTCTTC.

V and J are TRBV19 and TRBJ2-7; 9 nucleotides match TRBD2. V dropped 4 bases and J dropped 2; count of bases not matched to a gene: 3. The CDR3 extends over 14 amino acids. CDR1 LNHDA and CDR2 SQIVND come from the germline V gene (reference sequence). The chain's CDR3 is CASSTLAGPYEQYF. In nucleotides, the CDR3 is TGTGCCAGTAGTACCCTAGCGGGACCCTACGAGCAGTACTTC. Using reference TRBV19 and TRBJ2-7 for the parts outside the CDR3, the full variable domain is DGGITQSPKYLFRKEGQNVTLSCEQNLNHDAMYWYRQDPGQGLRLIYYSQIVNDFQKGDIAEGYSVSREKKESFPLTVTSAQKNPTAFYLCASSTLAGPYEQYFGPGTRLTVT.

In its sample, this clonotype was seen many times. The rearrangement joins TRBV6-2 or TRBV6-3 to TRBJ2-6; either TRBD1 or TRBD2 may supply D (5 bases each). The CDR3 is 16 amino acids. Germline V gene lookup returns CDR1 MNHEY and CDR2 SVGEGT. V gave up 8 bases and J gave up 5 bases, with 19 bases separating them. CDR3 DNA: TGTGCCAGCGGAATGGGGGTCCGCGTTAGGGCCAACGTCCTGACTTTC. Its translation is CASGMGVRVRANVLTF.

The chain joins TRBV5-1 to TRBJ2-2, with 9 bases identical to TRBD1. V lost 1 base and J lost 3; bases outside the gene matches: 4. Germline CDR1 reads SGHRS; CDR2 reads YFSETQ. The CDR3 loop spans 16 amino acids. DNA of the CDR3: TGCGCCAGCAGCTTGAGGTGGGACAGGGACACCGGGGAGCTGTTTTTT. Protein sequence: CASSLRWDRDTGELFF.

This clonotype has at least ten counts. The chain uses TRBV9 and TRBJ1-5; D is perhaps TRBD1 (5 bases). With 3 bases removed from V and 4 bases from J, the gap between germline ends came to 11 bases. The CDR3 consists of 14 residues. Germline CDR1 and CDR2: SGDLS and YYNGEE. The CDR3 loop reads CASSADRINQPQHF. Here the CDR3 DNA reads TGTGCCAGCAGCGCCGACAGAATTAATCAGCCCCAGCATTTT.

V and J are TRBV9 and TRBJ2-2; perhaps D is TRBD1 or TRBD2 (7 bases each). CDR1 is SGDLS, CDR2 YYNGEE, per germline. V was trimmed by 7 bases and J by 4 bases, leaving 17 bases between them. The CDR3 runs to 15 residues. CDR3 DNA sequence: TGTGCCAGCGAGGGGGCGGGAGTGGGCACCGGGGAGCTGTTTTTT. Translating gives CASEGAGVGTGELFF.

Many counts were recorded for this clonotype. V is TRBV6-1 and J is TRBJ2-7, with D unresolved. The CDR3 has 13 residues. Trimming left V 4 bases short and J 3 bases short, with 10 bases between. Germline lookup yields CDR1 MNHNS and CDR2 SASEGT. The CDR3 nucleotides are TGTGCCAGCAGTGGCGGCTTAAGCTACGAGCAGTACGTC. Its translation is CASSGGLSYEQYV.

This clonotype was seen a handful of times. DNA of the CDR3: TGCGCCAGCGCGACCCGGGACAGGGCCTACGAGCAGTACTTC. It yields the protein CASATRDRAYEQYF. The V gene is TRBV5-1, the J gene TRBJ2-7; 9 bases map to TRBD1. Losses at the gene ends were 7 bases for V and 2 bases for J; bases not matched to a gene: 7. The V gene's germline CDR1 is SGHRS and CDR2 YFSETQ. This CDR3 contains 14 residues.

This clonotype was seen ten or more times. The rearrangement joins TRBV11-2 to TRBJ2-1; D may be TRBD2 (5 bases). The CDR3 totals 12 residues. Trimming took off 5 bases at V and 12 bases at J, with 14 bases between the two ends. The V gene's germline CDR1 is SGHAT and CDR2 FQNNGV. The CDR3 DNA reads as TGTGCCAGCAGCCCAGCCCTAGCCTTGCAGTTCTTC. Amino acid sequence: CASSPALALQFF.

J is TRBJ2-2 and V is TRBV25-1; 8 bases agree with TRBD1. The germline CDR1 and CDR2 sequences are MGHDK and SYGVNS. V lost 5 bases, J lost 7 bases, and 3 bases stayed unmatched. There are 13 residues in the CDR3. CDR3 in DNA: TGTGCCAGCAGTAGACAGGGGAACGGGGAGCTGTTTTTT. Protein: CASSRQGNGELFF.

This clonotype was picked up one time. J is TRBJ2-3 and V is TRBV5-1; the D gene is possibly TRBD1 (6 bases). The ends were cut back, 9 bases at V and 7 bases at J, with 21 bases in the middle. The CDR3 covers 14 residues. Germline CDR1 reads SGHRS; CDR2 reads YFSETQ. The DNA of the CDR3 is TGCGCCACCCTCCCGGCCGGGGACACCAATACGCAGTATTTT. This translates into CATLPAGDTNTQYF.

As concerns this clonotype: As the CDR3 is not closed by the conserved phenylalanine or tryptophan, this likely results from a read error. Because the CDR3's place on the DNA is in doubt, the DNA is left out and the CDR3 is given as listed by TCRdb. V usage is TRBV5-4 and J usage is TRBJ2-5; the table's TRBD2 call for D was not verified on the DNA. The CDR3 region is 14 residues in length, termini included. CDR1 is SGHNT, CDR2 YYREEE, per germline (reference sequence). The chain's CDR3 is CASSFGGSGKTLYV.

The CDR3 DNA sequence: TGTGCCAGCAGCTCGATGGGCACAGATACGCAGTATTTT. This gives the protein CASSSMGTDTQYF. The chain employs TRBV7-3 and TRBJ2-3; D is unclear. This CDR3 spans 13 amino acids. From germline, CDR1 is SGHTA and CDR2 FQGTGA. Trimming left V 4 bases short and J 1 base short, with 6 bases between.

This chain links TRBV5-4 with TRBJ1-1; 10 nucleotides agree with TRBD1. V gave up 4 bases and J gave up 7 bases; unmatched junction bases: 10. This CDR3 is built from 15 residues. Germline V gene data show CDR1 as SGHNT and CDR2 as YYREEE (reference sequence). The CDR3: CASSGWDRGRLEAFF. The CDR3 DNA is TGTGCCAGCAGCGGCTGGGACAGGGGTCGGCTTGAAGCTTTCTTT.

The chain is built from TRBV12-3 or TRBV12-4 and TRBJ2-3; 12 bases align to TRBD2. This CDR3 region has 16 residues. J lost 3 bases, V lost 4 bases, and 5 bases had no gene match. CDR3 in DNA: TGTGCCAGCAGTTCGACTAGCGGGAGACAAACAGATACGCAGTATTTT. Residues: CASSSTSGRQTDTQYF.

CDR3 residues: CASSPQWANSGNTIYF. Here the CDR3 DNA reads TGCGCCAGCAGCCCCCAATGGGCAAACTCTGGAAACACCATATATTTT. The chain links TRBV4-1 to TRBJ1-3; D gene unclear. The germline V gene has CDR1 MGHRA and CDR2 YSYEKL. CDR3 length: 16 amino acids. V lost 4 bases, J lost 0 bases, and 13 bases lay in between.